Shown below are 7 T cell receptor beta chains from a single sample sequenced in a study. TRBV12-4/TRBJ1-2 clonotypes were amplified with adaptor-ligated barcode primers. TCRdb recomputed calls from the multiplex PCR reads with MiXCR, one row per CDR3 protein. The table includes some 400 distinct CDR3 sequences, roughly 29% detected once. Tregs were sorted as CD4+CD25+CD127-/low cells. The specimen sequenced was tumor-infiltrating Tregs sorted from the breast tumor. These TCRs come from a female donor with breast cancer.

By share, this clonotype ranks as large. This rearrangement joins TRBV12-3 or TRBV12-4 to TRBJ1-2; a possible D gene is TRBD1 (6 bases). V was cut by 5 bases and J by 8 bases, with 9 bases left in between. This CDR3 is 11 amino acids long. The CDR3 DNA reads TGTGCCAGCAGTACAGGGTTCGGCTACACCTTC. Its translation is CASSTGFGYTF.

The CDR3 nucleotides are TGTGCCAGCATTAGACAGGGATCCAATGGCTACACCTTC. This encodes CASIRQGSNGYTF. V and J are TRBV12-3 or TRBV12-4 and TRBJ1-2, with 7 bases that match TRBD1. The CDR3 totals 13 residues. The ends lost 7 bases at V and 6 bases at J; junction bases unmatched: 8.

The chain is built from TRBV12-3 or TRBV12-4 and TRBJ1-2; TRBD1 matches 7 bases. The V and J ends lost 8 bases and 2 bases, in that order; junction bases with no gene match: 14. The CDR3 extends over 16 amino acids. The CDR3 spells CASGSVTGRLNYGYTF. The DNA of the CDR3 is TGTGCCAGCGGTTCGGTGACAGGGAGACTCAACTATGGCTACACCTTC.

This chain uses TRBV12-3 or TRBV12-4 with TRBJ1-2; D gene unclear. The length of the CDR3 is 11 residues. Trimming left V 1 base short and J 8 bases short, with 5 bases between. CDR3 coding DNA: TGTGCCAGCAGTTTAGGCATCGGCTACACCTTC. Protein sequence: CASSLGIGYTF.

This clonotype occurred many times. The chain has TRBV12-3 or TRBV12-4 and TRBJ1-2; D remains ambiguous. Trimming left V 5 bases short and J 9 bases short, with 10 bases between. The CDR3 is 11 residues long. In nucleotides, the CDR3 is TGTGCCAGCAGTCTTGGGCTATGCTACACCTTC. As protein: CASSLGLCYTF.

Comment on this clonotype: One junction end disagrees with the germline gene, perhaps due to a read error. CDR3 nucleotides: TGTGCCAGCAGTCACCCGGACATGCGTAACTATGGCTGCACCTTC. Amino acids: CASSHPDMRNYGCTF. The J gene is TRBJ1-2, the V gene TRBV12-3 or TRBV12-4, with a tentative D call TRBD1 (5 bases). CDR3 size: 15 residues.

The rearrangement joins TRBV12-3 or TRBV12-4 to TRBJ1-2; no definite D call. The CDR3 is 13 amino acids. V was cut by 1 base and J by 3 bases, with 6 bases left in between. The CDR3 region is CASSLVPDYGYTF. CDR3 sequence (DNA): TGTGCCAGCAGTTTAGTACCAGACTATGGCTACACCTTC.